The clone carrying this T cell receptor (beta chain) was counted ten times or more. The antigen is unknown. Cells sorted as Tregs were CD4+, CD25+ and CD127-/low. After constant-region reverse-primer amplification, full-length variable regions underwent semi-nested PCR with Nested Universal Primer A. TCRdb ran MiXCR on the 5' RACE reads and lists one entry per CDR3 protein. The table shows fewer than 75,000 distinct CDR3 sequences, with approximately 26% occurring only once. Findings and limits, study-wide: Tumor memory CD4+ T cell TCR gene usage clustered with blood and lymph node memory CD4+ cells and lymph node naive CD4+ cells. Tumor Tregs overlapped most with tumor, then blood, naive CD4+ cells. The larger-cohort validation was restricted to a single TCR beta V-J rearrangement rather than whole repertoires.

The TCR comes from a female donor with breast cancer. Input material: tumor-infiltrating Tregs sorted from the breast tumor.

DNA of the CDR3: TGTGCCAGCAGAGGCATCGTCTCTGGAAACACCATATATTTT. Its translation: CASRGIVSGNTIYF. The chain employs TRBV6-1 and TRBJ1-3; no reliable D call. The CDR3 has 14 residues. Trimming took 6 bases from V and 0 from J, leaving 9 bases between them. Germline V gene data show CDR1 as MNHNS and CDR2 as SASEGT.